Here is one T cell receptor beta chain with its context. V gave up 3 bases and J gave up 0 bases; unmatched junction bases: 2. The CDR3 extends over 15 amino acids. Per germline, CDR1 LGHNT and CDR2 FRNRAP. The record originates from a study of T cells in Graves' hyperthyroidism and ophthalmopathy. RNA transcripts provided the source from which TCR beta CDR3 regions were amplified. First-round RT-PCR targeting the TCR CDR3 was performed with the HTBI primer set. TCRdb reprocessed the multiplex PCR reads via MiXCR and lists one record per CDR3 protein. The sample lists under 750,000 distinct CDR3 sequences, about 17% seen once, with 16% in the top ten.

This clonotype originated in a woman aged 45-65 years with Graves' hyperthyroidism that later progressed to Graves' ophthalmopathy. This chain joins TRBV12-5 and TRBJ1-3; TRBD1 aligns across 7 bases. Sequencing used blood. CDR3 bases: TGTGCTAGTGGTTTAACAGGGGCCTCTGGAAACACCATATATTTT. Its protein is CASGLTGASGNTIYF.